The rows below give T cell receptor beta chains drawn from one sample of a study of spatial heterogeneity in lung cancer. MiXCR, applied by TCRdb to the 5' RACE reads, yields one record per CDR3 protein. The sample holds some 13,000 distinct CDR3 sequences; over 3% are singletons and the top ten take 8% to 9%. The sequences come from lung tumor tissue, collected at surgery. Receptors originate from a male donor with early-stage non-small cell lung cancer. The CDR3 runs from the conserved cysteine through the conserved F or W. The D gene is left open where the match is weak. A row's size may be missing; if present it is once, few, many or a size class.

CDR3 DNA: TGTGCCAGCAGTGATCTCGACAGGACTGCTGGAAACACCATATATTTT
CDR3 protein: CASSDLDRTAGNTIYF
D gene: .
clone size: many
V gene: TRBV2
J gene: TRBJ1-3

CDR3 DNA: TGCGCCAGCAGCCCGAATCGTGGGTATGGCTACACCTTC
CDR3 protein: CASSPNRGYGYTF
D gene: .
clone size: many
V gene: TRBV5-1
J gene: TRBJ1-2

CDR3 DNA: TGTGCCAGCAGCCCCTATACCGCGACCGGGACAGTCGGATCACCCCTCCACTTT
CDR3 protein: CASSPYTATGTVGSPLHF
D gene: TRBD1
clone size: many
V gene: TRBV6-2/TRBV6-3
J gene: TRBJ1-6

CDR3 DNA: TGCAGTGCTCAGGGGGGCCAAGAGACCCAGTACTTC
CDR3 protein: CSAQGGQETQYF
D gene: .
clone size: many
V gene: TRBV20-1
J gene: TRBJ2-5

CDR3 DNA: TGTGCCAGCAGCGTAGGGGGCAGGGGGCGGACAGATACGCAGTATTTT
CDR3 protein: CASSVGGRGRTDTQYF
D gene: TRBD1
clone size: few
V gene: TRBV9
J gene: TRBJ2-3

CDR3 DNA: TGTGCCTGGAGTGGGGAGGGTCTTGCCTACGAGCAGTACTTC
CDR3 protein: CAWSGEGLAYEQYF
D gene: TRBD2
clone size: many
V gene: TRBV30
J gene: TRBJ2-7

CDR3 DNA: TGCAGTGCTAGAGAAGGGACAGGGGGCTACGAGCAGTACTTC
CDR3 protein: CSAREGTGGYEQYF
D gene: TRBD1
clone size: .
V gene: TRBV20-1
J gene: TRBJ2-7

CDR3 DNA: TGCAGTGCAATTGGACAGACCCGCTATGGCGACACCTTC
CDR3 protein: CSAIGQTRYGDTF
D gene: .
clone size: many
V gene: TRBV20-1
J gene: TRBJ1-2

CDR3 DNA: TGCAGTGCTAGGGCTAGCGGGGGGGCTGAGACCCAGTACTTC
CDR3 protein: CSARASGGAETQYF
D gene: TRBD2
clone size: many
V gene: TRBV20-1
J gene: TRBJ2-5

CDR3 DNA: TGCAGTGCTAGAGATTTGAGCGGGAGGGCCCTCGAGCAGTACTTC
CDR3 protein: CSARDLSGRALEQYF
D gene: TRBD2
clone size: medium-sized
V gene: TRBV20-1
J gene: TRBJ2-7

CDR3 DNA: TGTGCCAGCAGGGACAGCGCTACCAGTAATGAAAAACTGTTTTTT
CDR3 protein: CASRDSATSNEKLFF
D gene: .
clone size: many
V gene: TRBV2
J gene: TRBJ1-4

CDR3 DNA: TGCAGTGCCAAGATTAGGAACACTGAAGCTTTCTTT
CDR3 protein: CSAKIRNTEAFF
D gene: .
clone size: .
V gene: TRBV20-1
J gene: TRBJ1-1

CDR3 DNA: TGCGCCAGCAGCTTTCGGGGGACTAGCAGCACAGATACGCAGTATTTT
CDR3 protein: CASSFRGTSSTDTQYF
D gene: TRBD2
clone size: many
V gene: TRBV5-1
J gene: TRBJ2-3

CDR3 DNA: TGCGCCAGCAGCCCCACGGCGACTAGCGGGAGGGCAATTTACGAGCAGTACTTC
CDR3 protein: CASSPTATSGRAIYEQYF
D gene: TRBD2
clone size: .
V gene: TRBV4-1
J gene: TRBJ2-7

CDR3 DNA: TGCAGTGCTAGAGATAGGGCAGCAAATTCACCCCTCCACTTT
CDR3 protein: CSARDRAANSPLHF
D gene: .
clone size: medium-sized
V gene: TRBV20-1
J gene: TRBJ1-6

CDR3 DNA: TGTGCCAGCAGTTTTCTAGGGGCCAAAGCTTTCTTT
CDR3 protein: CASSFLGAKAFF
D gene: .
clone size: medium-sized
V gene: TRBV12-3/TRBV12-4
J gene: TRBJ1-1

CDR3 DNA: TGCAGTGCCTCGGCGGGGCACTCCTATAATTCACCCCTCCACTTT
CDR3 protein: CSASAGHSYNSPLHF
D gene: .
clone size: many
V gene: TRBV20-1
J gene: TRBJ1-6

CDR3 DNA: TGTGCCAGCAGTGAAGCGCTTCACAGGGGATCAGATACGCAGTATTTT
CDR3 protein: CASSEALHRGSDTQYF
D gene: TRBD1
clone size: many
V gene: TRBV2
J gene: TRBJ2-3

CDR3 DNA: TGTGCCAGCAGCCCCAGACAGTGGAACACTGAAGCTTTCTTT
CDR3 protein: CASSPRQWNTEAFF
D gene: .
clone size: few
V gene: TRBV7-2
J gene: TRBJ1-1

CDR3 DNA: TGTGCCCGTAGTGGGACAGGGTTTGAAAAACTGTTTTTT
CDR3 protein: CARSGTGFEKLFF
D gene: TRBD1
clone size: few
V gene: TRBV30
J gene: TRBJ1-4

CDR3 DNA: TGTGCCACCAGCCGAAGAATACAGGGGTACTATGGCTACACCTTC
CDR3 protein: CATSRRIQGYYGYTF
D gene: TRBD1
clone size: many
V gene: TRBV15
J gene: TRBJ1-2

CDR3 DNA: TGTGCCAGCACGCTGGGGACAATTAACTATGGCTACACCTTC
CDR3 protein: CASTLGTINYGYTF
D gene: .
clone size: few
V gene: TRBV6-1
J gene: TRBJ1-2

CDR3 DNA: TGTGCCAGTAGTAGGACTAGCGGGGTAATCTACAATGAGCAGTTCTTC
CDR3 protein: CASSRTSGVIYNEQFF
D gene: TRBD2
clone size: many
V gene: TRBV19
J gene: TRBJ2-1

CDR3 DNA: TGTGCCACCAGCAGAGTGCGAGGGAGTAAGGATTCACCCCTCCACTTT
CDR3 protein: CATSRVRGSKDSPLHF
D gene: .
clone size: many
V gene: TRBV15
J gene: TRBJ1-6

CDR3 DNA: TGTGCCAGCAGTCCCTCGGGGGTCATAGAGCCCCAGCATTTT
CDR3 protein: CASSPSGVIEPQHF
D gene: .
clone size: many
V gene: TRBV3-1
J gene: TRBJ1-5

CDR3 DNA: TGTGCCAGCAGCCCAAGACCGAACACCGGGGAGCTGTTTTTT
CDR3 protein: CASSPRPNTGELFF
D gene: .
clone size: medium-sized
V gene: TRBV9
J gene: TRBJ2-2

CDR3 DNA: TGCAGTGCTAGAAGGACAGGGGGCAGGAACACTGAAGCTTTCTTT
CDR3 protein: CSARRTGGRNTEAFF
D gene: TRBD1
clone size: many
V gene: TRBV20-1
J gene: TRBJ1-1

CDR3 DNA: TGCAGCGTTGAAAGGGGAATTAACACTGAAGCTTTGTTT
CDR3 protein: CSVERGINTEALF
D gene: .
clone size: .
V gene: TRBV29-1
J gene: TRBJ1-1

CDR3 DNA: TGTGCCAGCAGAATGGTTCTAGCGGGAGTCACAGATACGCAGTATTTT
CDR3 protein: CASRMVLAGVTDTQYF
D gene: TRBD2
clone size: many
V gene: TRBV27
J gene: TRBJ2-3

CDR3 DNA: TGTGCCAGCAGCCCCGCGGGGGGCGACAAGACCCAGTACTTC
CDR3 protein: CASSPAGGDKTQYF
D gene: TRBD2
clone size: .
V gene: TRBV14
J gene: TRBJ2-5

CDR3 DNA: TGTGCCACCAGCAGAGTCGTACTAGCGGGAGGTAACCACGAGCAGTACTTC
CDR3 protein: CATSRVVLAGGNHEQYF
D gene: TRBD2
clone size: many
V gene: TRBV15
J gene: TRBJ2-7

CDR3 DNA: TGTGCCAGCAGCTATGACCTCAGACAGCCCCAGCATTTT
CDR3 protein: CASSYDLRQPQHF
D gene: .
clone size: .
V gene: TRBV2
J gene: TRBJ1-5

CDR3 DNA: TGTGCCAGCAGCTTGGTTCGGGTGAACACCATATATTTT
CDR3 protein: CASSLVRVNTIYF
D gene: .
clone size: many
V gene: TRBV5-8
J gene: TRBJ1-3

CDR3 DNA: TGCGCCAGCAGCCAAGATAGGGGCGGGAGTAATACGCAGTATTTT
CDR3 protein: CASSQDRGGSNTQYF
D gene: TRBD2
clone size: many
V gene: TRBV4-1
J gene: TRBJ2-3

CDR3 DNA: TGCAGTGCTAGAGATAACACCGGGGAGCTGTTTTTT
CDR3 protein: CSARDNTGELFF
D gene: .
clone size: medium-sized
V gene: TRBV20-1
J gene: TRBJ2-2

CDR3 DNA: TGTGCCAGCAGTACAGGGTACACTGAAGCTTTCTTT
CDR3 protein: CASSTGYTEAFF
D gene: .
clone size: many
V gene: TRBV12-3/TRBV12-4
J gene: TRBJ1-1